This record concerns one TCR beta chain sequence. At collection, donors were nominally healthy, but unrecorded immune exposures were probable. This record comes from a study of cytomegalovirus exposure and HLA in healthy donors. With 60 Vbeta and 13 Jbeta primers, the PCR was carried out. TCRdb's copy holds only in-frame clones and misses some; the assay was immunoSEQ multiplex PCR. Among roughly 150,000 clones, 64% were seen once, and the ten largest hold roughly 3.1%. CDR3 length equals 16 residues. Germline V gene sequence: CDR1 LNHNV, CDR2 YYDKDF (reference sequence). V shed 0 bases and J 3 bases; nucleotides not matched to a gene: 3.

The receptor's source is a woman between 25 and 40 years old in good health and CMV-seropositive. The chain joins TRBV15 to TRBJ2-1; 9 bases are shared with TRBD1. Sequencing was performed on PBMCs. DNA of the CDR3: TGTGCCACCAGCAGAGATGAGACAGGGGGCTACAATGAGCAGTTCTTC. Residues: CATSRDETGGYNEQFF.